A single sample is the source of the 20 T cell receptor beta chains below, sequenced in a study of blood T cell repertoires in COVID-19. Produced via immunoSEQ multiplex PCR; TCRdb's table is partial and in-frame only. The profile shows 130,000 to 150,000 clones, about four fifths of them singletons. The sequencing input was PBMCs or T cells enriched from blood (not recorded which). All receptors derive from a woman in her forties or fifties who had been exposed to COVID-19.

V usage is TRBV11-2 and J usage is TRBJ1-2, with TRBD1 as a possible D gene (6 bases). With 9 bases removed from V and 0 bases from J, the gap between germline ends came to 14 bases. CDR3 size: 14 residues. The germline V gene encodes CDR1 SGHAT and CDR2 FQNNGV. Here the CDR3 reads CASSGHPTNYGYTF. The CDR3 nucleotides are TGTGCCAGTTCGGGACACCCGACTAACTATGGCTACACCTTC.

The chain joins TRBV11-2 to TRBJ2-1; TRBD2 agrees at 7 bases. The J segment lost 12 bases and the V segment lost 0 bases, leaving 8 bases of the junction unmatched. The CDR3 is 14 residues long. Per the germline V gene, CDR1 is SGHAT and CDR2 is FQNNGV. The CDR3 is CASSLESSRGGQFF. The CDR3 DNA reads TGTGCCAGCAGCTTAGAGTCTAGCCGCGGGGGGCAGTTCTTC. The full variable domain, its missing parts supplied by reference TRBV11-2 and TRBJ2-1, is EAGVAQSPRYKIIEKRQSVAFWCNPISGHATLYWYQQILGQGPKLLIQFQNNGVVDDSQLPKDRFSAERLKGVDSTLKIQPAKLEDSAVYLCASSLESSRGGQFFGPGTRLTVL.

The genes are TRBV4-1 and TRBJ2-1, with D maybe TRBD2 (6 bases). Trimming pared 3 bases from V and 9 bases from J, leaving 15 bases between. The length of the CDR3 is 14 residues. Germline lookup yields CDR1 MGHRA and CDR2 YSYEKL. The CDR3 is CASSQSGTPSEQFF. CDR3 coding DNA: TGCGCCAGCAGCCAGTCCGGGACTCCCAGTGAGCAGTTCTTC.

This clone has just a few counts. The chain employs TRBV7-8 and TRBJ2-1, with a weak D call TRBD1 (6 bases). Germline V CDR1 and CDR2: SGHVS, FQNEAQ. CDR3 size: 13 residues. V gave up 2 bases and J gave up 9 bases, with 11 bases separating them. For the CDR3, the DNA is TGTGCCAGCAGCTTATTGGGGGCGGGTGAGCAGTTCTTC. This codes for CASSLLGAGEQFF.

The V gene is TRBV5-6, the J gene TRBJ1-2; no clear D. The CDR3 contains 13 residues. Germline CDR1 is SGHDT and CDR2 is YYEEEE. The V and J ends lost 6 bases and 0 bases respectively, with 9 bases between them. CDR3 sequence (DNA): TGTGCCAGCATCGCCCAGGCTAACTATGGCTACACCTTC. It encodes CASIAQANYGYTF.

This clone was observed a handful of times. V is TRBV9 and J is TRBJ1-2, with D hard to call. The germline gives CDR1 SGDLS, CDR2 YYNGEE. Trimming removed 4 bases at V and 4 bases at J, with 8 bases between. The length of the CDR3 is 12 residues. This chain's CDR3 is CASSSGRYGYTF. The CDR3 DNA sequence: TGTGCCAGCAGCTCCGGTCGCTATGGCTACACCTTC.

V usage is TRBV5-6 and J usage is TRBJ1-4; tentatively, D is TRBD1 (6 bases). CDR1 and CDR2 (germline): SGHDT, YYEEEE. V lost 4 bases and J lost 4, with 20 bases in between. The length of the CDR3 is 17 residues. This CDR3 reads CASSEERGARGNEKLFF. DNA of the CDR3: TGTGCCAGCAGCGAAGAGCGGGGGGCGCGTGGTAATGAAAAACTGTTTTTT.

This chain joins TRBV7-8 and TRBJ2-1, with TRBD2 matching 11 bases. Unmatched junction bases numbered 3, after V lost 4 bases and J lost 7 bases. There are 14 residues in the CDR3. Per germline, CDR1 SGHVS and CDR2 FQNEAQ. The CDR3 spells CASSYGLAGNEQFF. The DNA of the CDR3 is TGTGCCAGCAGCTACGGACTAGCGGGTAATGAGCAGTTCTTC.

This sequence joins TRBV3-1 (or the pseudogene TRBV3-2) and TRBJ2-7; TRBD1 matches 8 bases. This CDR3 has 14 residues. The V gene's germline CDR1 is LGHDT and CDR2 YNNKEL (reference sequence). After removal of 1 base from V and 4 bases from J, the junction contained 3 bases not matched to a gene. CDR3 sequence: CASSQAGGTYEQYF. The DNA of the CDR3 is TGTGCCAGCAGCCAAGCAGGGGGCACGTACGAGCAGTACTTC.

The chain uses TRBV18 and TRBJ1-1; 11 bases match TRBD1. The J segment lost 0 bases and the V segment lost 6 bases, leaving 6 bases of the junction unmatched. Germline CDR1 KGHSH, CDR2 LQKENI. This CDR3 comprises 16 residues. CDR3 bases: TGTGCCAGCTCGCTCCGGGACAGGGGGATGAACACTGAAGCTTTCTTT. Its translation: CASSLRDRGMNTEAFF.

In DNA form, the CDR3 reads TGTGCCAGCAGCTTAGGCGCGGCCGGGGAGACCCAGTACTTC. It yields the protein CASSLGAAGETQYF. J is TRBJ2-5 and V is TRBV13; D unresolved. The V and J ends lost 0 bases and 5 bases respectively, with 10 bases between them. The CDR3 consists of 14 residues. Germline-derived CDR1 and CDR2 are PRHDT and FYEKMQ (reference sequence).

The CDR3 sequence is CARGQGASIRGELFF. CDR3 DNA: TGTGCCAGGGGACAGGGGGCATCTATTCGTGGGGAGCTGTTTTTT. V gene TRBV9 combines with J gene TRBJ2-2, with TRBD1 matching 12 bases. V lost 8 bases to trimming and J lost 8 bases; unmatched junction nucleotides: 10. CDR1 is SGDLS and CDR2 is YYNGEE in the germline V gene. This CDR3 has 15 amino acids.

V gene TRBV4-1 combines with J gene TRBJ2-5; TRBD2 aligns across 9 bases. CDR3 length: 19 amino acids. Germline V CDR1 and CDR2: MGHRA, YSYEKL. V shed 4 bases and J 4 bases; nucleotides not matched to a gene: 19. The CDR3 DNA reads as TGCGCCAGCAGCCTGCTATTTGGAGCGGGGGGAGGGTCCGGAGAGACCCAGTACTTC. Its protein product is CASSLLFGAGGGSGETQYF.

The chain employs TRBV7-2 and TRBJ2-3; 9 bases are a match to TRBD2. The CDR3 has 14 residues. Germline V gene data show CDR1 as SGHTA and CDR2 as FQGNSA. V gave up 10 bases and J gave up 3 bases; unmatched junction bases: 8. The CDR3 DNA sequence: TGTGCCACCCGTGCGGGGGGGAGGACAGATACGCAGTATTTT. Translation: CATRAGGRTDTQYF.

The chain recombines TRBV5-5 with TRBJ2-5, with TRBD1 as a possible D gene (6 bases). Trimming took off 0 bases at V and 5 bases at J, with 11 bases between the two ends. The germline CDR1 and CDR2 sequences are SGHKS and YYEKEE (reference sequence). The CDR3 length is 14 residues. The CDR3 coding sequence is TGTGCCAGCAGCTTGGTAGCAGGGGTGGAGACCCAGTACTTC. Translating it yields CASSLVAGVETQYF.

This chain links TRBV9 with TRBJ2-5; 9 nucleotides agree with TRBD2. The germline V gene encodes CDR1 SGDLS and CDR2 YYNGEE. The V gene end was trimmed by 2 bases and the J gene end by 3 bases; junction bases not matched to a gene: 2. The CDR3 consists of 14 residues. CDR3 sequence reads: CASSVSGGKETQYF. Here the CDR3 DNA reads TGTGCCAGCAGCGTTAGCGGGGGAAAAGAGACCCAGTACTTC.

This clone occurred a few times. The chain recombines TRBV18 with TRBJ1-1; 9 bases align to TRBD1. CDR3 length: 14 residues. Germline assignment: CDR1 KGHSH and CDR2 LQKENI. Unmatched junction bases numbered 5, after V lost 5 bases and J lost 4 bases. CDR3 bases: TGTGCCAGCTCAGCCGGGACAGGGAGCACTGAAGCTTTCTTT. The encoded protein is CASSAGTGSTEAFF.

V and J are TRBV7-3 and TRBJ1-1, with D uncertain. The CDR3 contains 13 residues. CDR1 and CDR2 (germline): SGHTA, FQGTGA. Trimming removed 4 bases from V and 0 bases from J, with 6 bases in between. CDR3 region: CASSSKLNTEAFF. In nucleotides, the CDR3 is TGTGCCAGCAGCTCGAAGCTGAACACTGAAGCTTTCTTT. The full variable domain, rest sourced from reference TRBV7-3 and TRBJ1-1, is GAGVSQTPSNKVTEKGKYVELRCDPISGHTALYWYRQSLGQGPEFLIYFQGTGAADDSGLPNDRFFAVRPEGSVSTLKIQRTERGDSAVYLCASSSKLNTEAFFGQGTRLTVV.

The gene calls are TRBV4-1 and TRBJ2-3; 13 positions match TRBD2. The CDR3 totals 17 residues. The V gene end was trimmed by 1 base and the J gene end by 4 bases; junction bases not matched to a gene: 5. The germline V gene has CDR1 MGHRA and CDR2 YSYEKL. The CDR3 reads CASSQARLAGGPDTQYF. The CDR3 region has the DNA TGCGCCAGCAGCCAAGCCCGACTAGCGGGGGGCCCAGATACGCAGTATTTT.

This clone was detected only a few times. The chain's CDR3 is CASSLERGGRLGEQYF. Here the CDR3 DNA reads TGTGCCAGCAGCTTAGAGAGGGGCGGGAGGCTCGGGGAGCAGTACTTC. This sequence joins TRBV11-2 and TRBJ2-7, with 8 positions matching TRBD2. With 0 bases clipped from V and 7 bases from J, the junction kept 11 bases outside the gene matches. The CDR3 sequence is 16 residues long. Germline CDR1 is SGHAT and CDR2 is FQNNGV.